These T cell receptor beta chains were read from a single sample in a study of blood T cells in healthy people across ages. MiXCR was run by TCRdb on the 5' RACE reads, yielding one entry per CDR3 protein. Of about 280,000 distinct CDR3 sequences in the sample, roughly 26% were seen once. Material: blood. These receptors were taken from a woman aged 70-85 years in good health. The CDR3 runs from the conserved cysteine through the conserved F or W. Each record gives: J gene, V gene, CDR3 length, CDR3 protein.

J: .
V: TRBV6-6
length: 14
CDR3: CASTLLGDLYEQYF

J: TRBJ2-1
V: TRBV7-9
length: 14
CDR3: CASSGGSGDNEQFF

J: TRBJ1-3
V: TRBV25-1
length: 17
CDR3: CASSGTGLTYSGNTIYF

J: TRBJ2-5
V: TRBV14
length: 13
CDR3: CASGKAGWETQYF

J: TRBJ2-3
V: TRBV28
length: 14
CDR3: CASSFNSGRDTQYF

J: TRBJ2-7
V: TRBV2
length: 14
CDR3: CASRGGRGPYEQYF

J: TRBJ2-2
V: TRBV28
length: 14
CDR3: CASSFRGDTGELFF

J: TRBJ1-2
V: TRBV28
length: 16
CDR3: CASSPPTGQGAKGYTF

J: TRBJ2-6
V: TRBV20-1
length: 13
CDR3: CSATGPGANVLTF

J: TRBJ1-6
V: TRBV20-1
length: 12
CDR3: CSAHHRDSPLHF

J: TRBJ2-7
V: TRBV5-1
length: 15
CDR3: CASSPSSGSPSEQYF

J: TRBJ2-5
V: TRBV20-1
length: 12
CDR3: CSVTLKGETQYF

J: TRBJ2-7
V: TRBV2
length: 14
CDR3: CASSGRQGPYEQYF

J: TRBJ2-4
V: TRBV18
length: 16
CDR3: CANSPGQPSAKNIQYF

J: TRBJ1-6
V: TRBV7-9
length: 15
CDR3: CASSPQDRSNSPLHF

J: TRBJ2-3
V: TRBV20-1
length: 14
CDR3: CSARGLGVTDTQYF

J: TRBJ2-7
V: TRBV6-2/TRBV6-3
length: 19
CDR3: CASSYPTPQLAGGPYEQYF

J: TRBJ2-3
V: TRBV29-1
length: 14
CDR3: CSVEGDRGTDTQYF

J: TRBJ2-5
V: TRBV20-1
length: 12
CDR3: CSARSGGETQYF

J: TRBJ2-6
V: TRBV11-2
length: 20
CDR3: CASRFPGPGTDNSGANVLTF

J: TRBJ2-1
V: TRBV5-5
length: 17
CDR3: CASSPPGRPSSYNEQFF

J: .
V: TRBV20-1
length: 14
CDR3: CSASGGRASYEQYF

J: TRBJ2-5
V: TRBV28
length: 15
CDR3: CASSLGGPVGETQYF

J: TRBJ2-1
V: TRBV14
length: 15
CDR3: CASRPTSGRADEQFF

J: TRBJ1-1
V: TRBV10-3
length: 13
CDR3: CADSVEKNTEAFF

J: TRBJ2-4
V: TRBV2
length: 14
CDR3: CASSYGTGVNIQYF

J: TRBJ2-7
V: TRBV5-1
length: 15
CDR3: CASSHGTGGPYEQYF

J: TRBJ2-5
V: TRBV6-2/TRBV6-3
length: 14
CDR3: CASSQGVYQETQYF

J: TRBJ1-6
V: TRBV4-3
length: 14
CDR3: CASSQEDTNSPLHF

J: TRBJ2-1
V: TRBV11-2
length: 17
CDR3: CASSLGVGGFTGNEQFF

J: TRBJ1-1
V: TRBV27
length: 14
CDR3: CASASLQVNTEAFF

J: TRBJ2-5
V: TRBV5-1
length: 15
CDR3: CASSLLGGRGETQYF

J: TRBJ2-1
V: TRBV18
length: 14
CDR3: CASSPSSGSNEQFF

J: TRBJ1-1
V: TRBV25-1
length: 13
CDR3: CASSGEGRFEAFF

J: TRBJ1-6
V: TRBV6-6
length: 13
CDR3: CASNVASNSPLHF

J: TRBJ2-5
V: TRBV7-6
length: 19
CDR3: CASSLDGGPAGGFVETQYF

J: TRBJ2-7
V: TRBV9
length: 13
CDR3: CASSRQGSYEQYF

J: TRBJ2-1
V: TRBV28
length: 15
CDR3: CASSFHSLKGEIQFF

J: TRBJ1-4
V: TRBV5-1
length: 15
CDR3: CASSLGGGTNEKLFF